These 8 T cell receptor beta chains share one sample of origin, sequenced in a study of regulatory T cells in long-lasting Graves disease. As to time point: newly diagnosed GD, antithyroid drugs for less than 3 months. Preparation of the TCR library used RNA extracted from PBMCs. To make TCR beta libraries, researchers used iRepertoire HTBI primers and Arm-PCR of CDR3 regions. TCRdb ran MiXCR on the multiplex PCR reads and lists one entry per CDR3 protein. The table includes 360,000 or so distinct CDR3 sequences, approximately 15% detected once. This sample was also put to use in a study of T cells in Graves' hyperthyroidism and ophthalmopathy.

Sequences were derived from peripheral blood mononuclear cells (PBMCs), sampled at new diagnosis, from a patient treated with antithyroid drugs. These receptors were collected from a middle-aged man with Graves disease.

Concerning this clonotype itself: A much larger clonotype is one base distant, so this may be a read error. The chain has TRBV28 and TRBJ2-5, with a tentative D call TRBD2 (6 bases). Trimming stripped 4 bases from V and 0 bases from J, with 12 bases between. The length of the CDR3 is 15 residues. Germline-derived CDR1 and CDR2 are MDHEN and SYDVKM. DNA of the CDR3: TGTGCCAGCAGTTCTAGCGAGGCCGACCAAGAGACCCAGTACTTC. This translates into CASSSSEADQETQYF.

Many counts were recorded for this clonotype. The chain recombines TRBV18 with TRBJ1-4; maybe TRBD1 (6 bases). V lost 1 base to trimming and J lost 6 bases, with 12 bases between them. Germline values: CDR1 KGHSH, CDR2 LQKENI. This CDR3 is 15 amino acids long. This CDR3 reads CASSPRRSGDEKLFF. For the CDR3, the DNA is TGTGCCAGCTCACCACGAAGGTCAGGGGATGAAAAACTGTTTTTT. Drawing the rest from reference TRBV18 and TRBJ1-4, the complete variable domain is NAGVMQNPRHLVRRRGQEARLRCSPMKGHSHVYWYRQLPEEGLKFMVYLQKENIIDESGMPKERFSAEFPKEGPSILRIQQVVRGDSAAYFCASSPRRSGDEKLFFGSGTQLSVL.

The sample holds a few counts of this clonotype. It is likely a read error: a sequence one base away is far more abundant. This chain uses TRBV7-3 with TRBJ2-3, with D possibly TRBD1 on 6 matching bases. The DNA end is a closer match to TRBJ2-1, so the J assignment may be wrong. The CDR3 consists of 15 residues. CDR1 is SGHTA, CDR2 FQGTGA, per germline. Here the CDR3 DNA reads TGTGCCAGCAGCTTAGGTCCGACAGGCCCCTACGAGCAGTTCTTC. Amino acid sequence: CASSLGPTGPYEQFF.

V is TRBV11-2 and J is TRBJ1-5; a possible D gene is TRBD1 (5 bases). Per germline, CDR1 SGHAT and CDR2 FQNNGV. V lost 0 bases and J lost 11, with 17 bases in between. CDR3 length: 15 residues. CDR3 nucleotide sequence: TGTGCCAGCAGCTTAGAGGCCGGGGGAGGGGAGACCCAGCATTTT. Translated, it gives CASSLEAGGGETQHF.

This chain uses TRBV6-2 or TRBV6-3 with TRBJ2-2; D is unresolved. Per germline, CDR1 MNHEY and CDR2 SVGEGT. This CDR3 contains 16 residues. V was cut by 7 bases and J by 0 bases, with 15 bases left in between. In DNA, the CDR3 is TGTGCCAGCACCCTAAAGGACGGAGCGAACACCGGGGAGCTGTTTTTT. Protein: CASTLKDGANTGELFF.

Points on this clonotype: A read error may account for a junction end that differs from germline. V gene TRBV4-2 combines with J gene TRBJ2-5, with D possibly called TRBD1 or TRBD2 (5 bases each). Germline-derived CDR1 and CDR2 are LGHNA and YNFKEQ. The CDR3 runs to 15 residues. The CDR3 bases are TGCGCCAGCAGCCGAGCGGCAGGGAGACAAGAGACCCAGTACTTC. Its translation: CASSRAAGRQETQYF.

The chain recombines TRBV5-4 with TRBJ2-7; TRBD2 matches 8 bases. The CDR3 runs 15 residues. Germline CDR1 reads SGHNT; CDR2 reads YYREEE (reference sequence). With 6 bases clipped from V and 5 bases from J, the junction kept 13 bases outside the gene matches. Here the CDR3 reads CASTPGGGIPNEQYF. CDR3 DNA: TGTGCCAGCACCCCCGGCGGGGGGATACCGAACGAGCAGTACTTC.

The sample holds many counts of this clonotype. The chain recombines TRBV5-1 with TRBJ2-1; 9 bases line up with TRBD1. V lost 0 bases to trimming and J lost 5 bases; unmatched junction nucleotides: 9. CDR1 and CDR2 (germline): SGHRS, YFSETQ. This CDR3 region has 17 residues. The CDR3 DNA reads as TGCGCCAGCAGCTTGGCATCAGGATGGACAGGGGACAATGAGCAGTTCTTC. Its translation: CASSLASGWTGDNEQFF.